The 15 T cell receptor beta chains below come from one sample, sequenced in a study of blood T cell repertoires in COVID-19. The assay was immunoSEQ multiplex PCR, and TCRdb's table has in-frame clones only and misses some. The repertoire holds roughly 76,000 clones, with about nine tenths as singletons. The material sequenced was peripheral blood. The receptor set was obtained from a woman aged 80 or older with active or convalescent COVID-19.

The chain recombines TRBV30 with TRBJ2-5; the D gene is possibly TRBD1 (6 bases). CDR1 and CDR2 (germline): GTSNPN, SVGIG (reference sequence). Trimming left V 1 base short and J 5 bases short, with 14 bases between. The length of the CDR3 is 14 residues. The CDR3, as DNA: TGTGCCTGGAGTGCCGGGACATCGCTGGAGACCCAGTACTTC. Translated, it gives CAWSAGTSLETQYF.

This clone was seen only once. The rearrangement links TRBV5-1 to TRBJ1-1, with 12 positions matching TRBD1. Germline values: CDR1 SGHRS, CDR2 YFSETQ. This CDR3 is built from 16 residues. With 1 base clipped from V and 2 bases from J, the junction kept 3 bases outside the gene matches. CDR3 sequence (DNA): TGCGCCAGCAGCTTGAGGGACAGGGGGCGAAACACTGAAGCTTTCTTT. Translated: CASSLRDRGRNTEAFF.

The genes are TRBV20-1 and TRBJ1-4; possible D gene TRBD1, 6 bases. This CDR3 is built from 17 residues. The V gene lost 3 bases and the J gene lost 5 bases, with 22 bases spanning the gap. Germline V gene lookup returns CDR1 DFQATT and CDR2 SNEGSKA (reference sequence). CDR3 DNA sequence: TGCAGTGCTAGTCACAGGGTGGTATTATGGGGAAATGAAAAACTGTTTTTT. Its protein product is CSASHRVVLWGNEKLFF.

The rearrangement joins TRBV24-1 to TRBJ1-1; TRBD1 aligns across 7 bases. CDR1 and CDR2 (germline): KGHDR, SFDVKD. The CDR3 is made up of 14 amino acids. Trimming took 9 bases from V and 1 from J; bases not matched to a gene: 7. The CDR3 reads CATGGTGANTEAFF. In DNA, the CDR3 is TGTGCCACCGGGGGAACAGGGGCGAACACTGAAGCTTTCTTT.

CDR3 residues: CASSLEGNTIYF. The CDR3 DNA reads as TGCGCCAGCAGCTTGGAGGGGAACACCATATATTTT. The chain combines TRBV5-1 with TRBJ1-3, with D possibly matching TRBD1 (5 bases). V was cut by 0 bases and J by 7 bases, with 5 bases left in between. Germline-derived CDR1 and CDR2 are SGHRS and YFSETQ. This CDR3 contains 12 residues.

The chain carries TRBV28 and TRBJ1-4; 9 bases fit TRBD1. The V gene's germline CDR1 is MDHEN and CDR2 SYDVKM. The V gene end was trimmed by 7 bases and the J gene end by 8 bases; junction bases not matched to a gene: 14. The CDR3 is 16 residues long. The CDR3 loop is CASKRTGARRGEKLFF. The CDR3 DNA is TGTGCCAGCAAGAGGACAGGGGCTCGCAGAGGGGAAAAACTGTTTTTT.

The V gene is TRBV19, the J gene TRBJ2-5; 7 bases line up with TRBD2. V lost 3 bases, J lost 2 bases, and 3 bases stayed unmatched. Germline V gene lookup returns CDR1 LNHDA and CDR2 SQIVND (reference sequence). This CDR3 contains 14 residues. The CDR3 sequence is CASSIGGTQETQYF. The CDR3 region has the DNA TGTGCCAGTAGTATCGGGGGGACTCAAGAGACCCAGTACTTC.

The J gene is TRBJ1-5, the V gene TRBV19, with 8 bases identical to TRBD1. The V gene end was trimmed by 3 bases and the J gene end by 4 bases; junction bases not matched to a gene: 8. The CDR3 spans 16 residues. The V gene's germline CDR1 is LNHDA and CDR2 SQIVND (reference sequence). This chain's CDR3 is CASSIVGQGPNQPQHF. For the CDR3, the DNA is TGTGCCAGTAGTATTGTAGGACAGGGTCCTAATCAGCCCCAGCATTTT.

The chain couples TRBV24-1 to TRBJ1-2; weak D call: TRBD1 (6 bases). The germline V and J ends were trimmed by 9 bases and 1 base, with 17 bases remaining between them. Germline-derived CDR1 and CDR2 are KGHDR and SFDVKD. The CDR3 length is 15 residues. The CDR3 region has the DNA TGTGCCACCCTGGATCTCCGACAGGATAACTATGGCTACACCTTC. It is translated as CATLDLRQDNYGYTF.

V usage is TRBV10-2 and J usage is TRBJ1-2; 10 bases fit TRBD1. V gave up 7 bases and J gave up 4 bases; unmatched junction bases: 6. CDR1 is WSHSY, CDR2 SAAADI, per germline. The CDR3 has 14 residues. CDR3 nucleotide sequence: TGCGCCAGCACCGTGACAGGGGGCGGCTATGGCTACACCTTC. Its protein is CASTVTGGGYGYTF.

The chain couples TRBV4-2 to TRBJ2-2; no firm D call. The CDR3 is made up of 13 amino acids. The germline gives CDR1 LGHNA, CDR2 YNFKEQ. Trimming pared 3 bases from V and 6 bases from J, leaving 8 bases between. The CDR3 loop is CASSHPLSGELFF. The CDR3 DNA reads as TGTGCCAGCAGCCATCCCTTGTCCGGGGAGCTGTTTTTT.

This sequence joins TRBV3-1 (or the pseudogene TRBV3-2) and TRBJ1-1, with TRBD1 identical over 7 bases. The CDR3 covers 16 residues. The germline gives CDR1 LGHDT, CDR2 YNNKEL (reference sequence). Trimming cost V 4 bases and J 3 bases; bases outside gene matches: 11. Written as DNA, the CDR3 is TGTGCCAGCAGCCGAGGGTCCCACCAGGGGGACACTGAAGCTTTCTTT. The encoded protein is CASSRGSHQGDTEAFF.

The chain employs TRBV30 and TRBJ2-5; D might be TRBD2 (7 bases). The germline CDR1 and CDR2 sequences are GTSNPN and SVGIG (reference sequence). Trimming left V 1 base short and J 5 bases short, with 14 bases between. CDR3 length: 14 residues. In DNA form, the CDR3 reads TGTGCCTGGAGTGGCGGGGGCCCAATGGAGACCCAGTACTTC. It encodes CAWSGGGPMETQYF. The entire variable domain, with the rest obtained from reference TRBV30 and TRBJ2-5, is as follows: SQTIHQWPATLVQPVGSPLSLECTVEGTSNPNLYWYRQAAGRGLQLLFYSVGIGQISSEVPQNLSASRPQDRQFILSSKKLLLSDSGFYLCAWSGGGPMETQYFGPGTRLLVL.

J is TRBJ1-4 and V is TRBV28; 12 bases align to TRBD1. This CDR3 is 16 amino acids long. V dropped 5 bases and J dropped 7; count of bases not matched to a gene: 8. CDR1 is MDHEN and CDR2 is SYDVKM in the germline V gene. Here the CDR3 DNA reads TGTGCCAGCAGTATTGGGACAGGGGGCTGGATTGAAAAACTGTTTTTT. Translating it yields CASSIGTGGWIEKLFF.

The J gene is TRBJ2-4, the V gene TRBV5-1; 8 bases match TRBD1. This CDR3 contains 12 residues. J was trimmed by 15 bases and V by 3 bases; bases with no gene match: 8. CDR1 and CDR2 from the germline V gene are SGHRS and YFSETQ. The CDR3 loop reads CASSWVTGERYF. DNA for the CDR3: TGCGCCAGCAGCTGGGTGACAGGGGAGAGGTACTTC.